A selection of T cell receptor beta chains follows, all from one sample in a study of T-cell reconstitution after alpha-beta-depleted transplantation in children. TCRdb re-called the PCR reads with MiXCR, one entry per CDR3 protein. The table has about 72,000 distinct CDR3 sequences, approximately 7.4% seen once; the top ten hold more than 2.5%. The sample consisted of PBMCs from the stem cell graft donor, taken from the stem cell graft. The receptors originated from a human donor who donated a stem cell graft to a child with acute lymphoblastic leukemia. Both conserved end residues are part of each CDR3. The order of the fields is V gene, D gene, clone size, J gene, CDR3 protein, CDR3 DNA. D genes are given only for firm matches. Clone size is stated in some rows and not others, as once, few, many or a class when expanded.

V: TRBV11-2
D: TRBD1
size: many
J: TRBJ2-7
CDR3: CASSPAGTGYEQYF
DNA: TGTGCCAGCAGCCCAGCCGGGACAGGTTACGAGCAGTACTTC

V: TRBV6-2/TRBV6-3
D: TRBD2
size: many
J: TRBJ2-7
CDR3: CASRSRTGTRDEQYF
DNA: TGTGCCAGCAGGTCTCGTACCGGGACTAGAGACGAGCAGTACTTC

V: TRBV29-1
D: TRBD1
size: NA
J: TRBJ1-1
CDR3: CSVVQGGTEAFF
DNA: TGCAGCGTTGTCCAGGGGGGCACTGAAGCTTTCTTT

V: TRBV7-9
D: NA
size: few
J: TRBJ2-7
CDR3: CASSSVDSYEQYF
DNA: TGTGCCAGCAGCTCCGTGGACTCCTACGAGCAGTACTTC

V: TRBV28
D: TRBD1
size: many
J: TRBJ2-5
CDR3: CASSKPGGGETQYF
DNA: TGTGCCAGCAGTAAACCAGGGGGCGGGGAGACCCAGTACTTC

V: TRBV5-1
D: NA
size: many
J: TRBJ1-4
CDR3: CASTMTATNEKLFF
DNA: TGCGCCAGCACCATGACAGCAACTAATGAAAAACTGTTTTTT

V: TRBV12-3/TRBV12-4
D: NA
size: many
J: TRBJ2-5
CDR3: CASSWGQETQYF
DNA: TGTGCCAGCAGTTGGGGACAAGAGACCCAGTACTTC

V: TRBV11-2
D: TRBD1
size: many
J: TRBJ2-7
CDR3: CASSLQGGTGLTYEQYF
DNA: TGTGCCAGCAGCTTACAAGGAGGGACAGGGCTAACCTACGAGCAGTACTTC

V: TRBV5-1
D: NA
size: many
J: TRBJ2-7
CDR3: CASSLVQASEQYF
DNA: TGCGCCAGCAGCTTGGTTCAGGCATCCGAGCAGTACTTC

V: TRBV24-1
D: TRBD1
size: many
J: TRBJ2-2
CDR3: CATSDSTGRNTGELFF
DNA: TGTGCCACCAGTGACTCGACAGGGAGGAACACCGGGGAGCTGTTTTTT

V: TRBV19
D: NA
size: NA
J: TRBJ1-1
CDR3: CASSTAGTANTEAFF
DNA: TGTGCCAGTAGTACCGCCGGGACGGCGAACACTGAAGCTTTCTTT

V: TRBV7-9
D: NA
size: many
J: TRBJ2-7
CDR3: CASSLAPGYEQYF
DNA: TGTGCCAGCAGCTTAGCCCCGGGCTACGAGCAGTACTTC

V: TRBV7-9
D: TRBD1
size: few
J: TRBJ1-6
CDR3: CASSLRTGKIHF
DNA: TGTGCCAGCAGCTTAAGGACAGGAAAAATCCACTTT

V: TRBV6-2/TRBV6-3
D: TRBD2
size: NA
J: TRBJ2-1
CDR3: CASSYSPTSGIYNEQFF
DNA: TGTGCCAGCAGTTACAGCCCTACTAGCGGCATCTACAATGAGCAGTTCTTC

V: TRBV9
D: TRBD2
size: few
J: TRBJ2-1
CDR3: CASSGPSGKGNEQFF
DNA: TGTGCCAGCAGCGGACCTAGCGGGAAAGGGAATGAGCAGTTCTTC

V: TRBV19
D: TRBD1
size: once
J: TRBJ2-1
CDR3: CASEPGQGGPSNEQFF
DNA: TGTGCCAGTGAGCCGGGACAGGGGGGTCCCTCCAATGAGCAGTTCTTC

V: TRBV6-2/TRBV6-3
D: TRBD1
size: many
J: TRBJ2-1
CDR3: CASSYDGITGGGEQFF
DNA: TGTGCCAGCAGTTACGACGGGATAACAGGGGGTGGTGAGCAGTTCTTC

V: TRBV18
D: NA
size: NA
J: TRBJ1-1
CDR3: CASSRRAADTEAFF
DNA: TGTGCCAGCTCACGCCGCGCGGCAGACACTGAAGCTTTCTTT

V: TRBV7-9
D: NA
size: many
J: TRBJ2-5
CDR3: CASSAQPGPSGTQYF
DNA: TGTGCCAGCAGCGCGCAGCCGGGGCCCAGCGGGACCCAGTACTTC

V: TRBV6-2/TRBV6-3
D: NA
size: NA
J: TRBJ2-6
CDR3: CASSRRDTYSGANVLTF
DNA: TGTGCCAGCAGTCGACGGGACACCTACTCTGGGGCCAACGTCCTGACTTTC

V: TRBV10-3
D: NA
size: many
J: TRBJ2-7
CDR3: CAISPSYEQYF
DNA: TGTGCCATCAGCCCCTCCTACGAGCAGTACTTC

V: TRBV5-6
D: TRBD1
size: NA
J: TRBJ2-7
CDR3: CASRPGQGVYEQYF
DNA: TGTGCCAGCAGACCGGGACAGGGGGTCTACGAGCAGTACTTC

V: TRBV5-1
D: NA
size: many
J: TRBJ2-3
CDR3: CASSYNTDTQYF
DNA: TGCGCCAGCAGCTACAACACAGATACGCAGTATTTT

V: TRBV7-8
D: TRBD2
size: NA
J: TRBJ2-3
CDR3: CASSLAGTSGRDTQYF
DNA: TGTGCCAGCAGCTTAGCGGGGACTAGCGGGAGAGATACGCAGTATTTT

V: TRBV7-6
D: TRBD1
size: NA
J: TRBJ2-3
CDR3: CASSVKGAQGTDTQYF
DNA: TGTGCCAGCAGCGTAAAGGGGGCGCAAGGCACAGATACGCAGTATTTT

V: TRBV3-1
D: NA
size: many
J: TRBJ1-2
CDR3: CASSQEIHYGYTF
DNA: TGTGCCAGCAGCCAAGAAATCCACTATGGCTACACCTTC

V: TRBV5-5
D: NA
size: many
J: TRBJ1-6
CDR3: CASFRQAPNSPLHF
DNA: TGTGCCAGCTTTCGACAGGCCCCTAATTCACCCCTCCACTTT

V: TRBV7-9
D: NA
size: many
J: TRBJ1-6
CDR3: CASSGGVGVSPLHF
DNA: TGTGCCAGCAGCGGGGGGGTAGGGGTGTCACCCCTCCACTTT

V: TRBV28
D: TRBD2
size: many
J: TRBJ2-7
CDR3: CASMGGTSSYEQYF
DNA: TGTGCCAGCATGGGGGGGACTAGCAGCTACGAGCAGTACTTC

V: TRBV11-2
D: NA
size: many
J: TRBJ1-1
CDR3: CASSLQGGDRVKAFF
DNA: TGTGCCAGCAGCCTCCAGGGAGGAGACAGAGTGAAAGCTTTCTTT

V: TRBV29-1
D: NA
size: many
J: TRBJ2-5
CDR3: CSVTNTQETQYF
DNA: TGCAGCGTTACAAATACACAAGAGACCCAGTACTTC

V: TRBV5-1
D: TRBD1
size: many
J: TRBJ2-3
CDR3: CASSRRTGLGTDTQYF
DNA: TGCGCCAGCAGCCGGAGGACAGGGTTGGGCACAGATACGCAGTATTTT

V: TRBV6-2/TRBV6-3
D: TRBD1
size: NA
J: TRBJ1-1
CDR3: CACSYPRTGGFTEAFF
DNA: TGTGCCTGCAGTTACCCTCGGACAGGGGGCTTCACTGAAGCTTTCTTT

V: TRBV27
D: NA
size: many
J: TRBJ2-7
CDR3: CASRVGPESSYEQYF
DNA: TGTGCCAGCAGAGTTGGGCCAGAGAGCTCCTACGAGCAGTACTTC